This TCR beta chain comes out of a study of T-cell reconstitution after alpha-beta-depleted transplantation in children. In germline, CDR1 is SGHRS, CDR2 YFSETQ. The CDR3 runs to 13 residues. V was clipped by 4 bases and J by 13 bases; unmatched bases: 9. Broader study findings: In some patients, recipient T cells and intrathymic progenitors surviving conditioning explained high day-60 diversity. Reportedly, alpha-beta T cells present about two months post-transplant originated from several hundred expanded clones of graft origin. Hyperexpanded clones declined; after one year, newly produced T cells mostly supplied diversity.

Concerning this clonotype itself: The antigen is not known.

Unique molecular identifiers were built into the TCRbeta library. A single record per CDR3 protein comes from TCRdb applying MiXCR to the PCR reads. The top ten clones hold under 30% of a sample with about 900,000 distinct CDR3 sequences, about 29% of them seen once. This chain joins TRBV5-1 and TRBJ2-1; TRBD1 matches 9 bases. This sequence originates from a boy younger than two who had a stem cell transplant for SCID, so the T cells may come from the graft donor. Sequenced material: PBMCs, mostly from graft donor cells, taken 360 days after TCRalphabeta/CD19-depleted stem cell transplant. The CDR3 sequence: CASSQGQGIGQFF. The CDR3 DNA is TGCGCCAGCAGCCAGGGACAGGGAATTGGACAGTTCTTC. Complete variable domain (other parts from reference TRBV5-1 and TRBJ2-1): KAGVTQTPRYLIKTRGQQVTLSCSPISGHRSVSWYQQTPGQGLQFLFEYFSETQRNKGNFPGRFSGRQFSNSRSEMNVSTLELGDSALYLCASSQGQGIGQFFGPGTRLTVL.